The following is a TCR beta chain sequence with its context. The antigen remains unidentified. The data originate from a study of cytomegalovirus exposure and HLA in healthy donors. The study's findings and limits: In a later analysis, the majority of CMV-associated beta chains seemingly showed HLA restriction.

This PCR relied on a set of 60 Vbeta primers and 13 Jbeta primers. Clones were sequenced by immunoSEQ multiplex PCR, and TCRdb holds only the in-frame ones, with some missing. The sample lists approximately 150,000 clones; roughly 74% were seen once. V gave up 3 bases and J gave up 0 bases; unmatched junction bases: 4. The CDR3 has 15 residues. Germline CDR1 is SGDLS and CDR2 is YYNGEE. The rearrangement uses TRBV9 and TRBJ2-7, with TRBD2 matching over 9 bases. The sample consisted of PBMCs. The source of this sequence is a man in his late teens or twenties in good health and CMV-seropositive. As DNA, the CDR3 is TGTGCCAGCAGCGCGGGACTAGCAGACTCCTACGAGCAGTACTTC. Translated, it gives CASSAGLADSYEQYF.